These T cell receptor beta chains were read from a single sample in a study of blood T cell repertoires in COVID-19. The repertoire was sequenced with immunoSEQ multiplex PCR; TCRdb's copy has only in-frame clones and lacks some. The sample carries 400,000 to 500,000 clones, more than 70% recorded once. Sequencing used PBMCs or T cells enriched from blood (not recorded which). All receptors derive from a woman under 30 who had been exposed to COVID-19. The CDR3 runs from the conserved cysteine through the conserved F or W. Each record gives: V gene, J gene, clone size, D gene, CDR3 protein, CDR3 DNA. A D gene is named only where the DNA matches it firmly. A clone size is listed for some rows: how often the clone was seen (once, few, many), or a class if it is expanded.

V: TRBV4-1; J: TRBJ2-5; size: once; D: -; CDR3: CASSQVIGETQYF; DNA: TGCGCCAGCAGCCAAGTGATCGGAGAGACCCAGTACTTC
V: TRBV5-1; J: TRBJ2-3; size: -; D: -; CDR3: CASKLEREENTQYF; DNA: TGCGCCAGCAAGCTGGAGCGAGAAGAAAATACGCAGTATTTT
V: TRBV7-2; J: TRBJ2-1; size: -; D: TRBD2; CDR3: CASSEQRAETSVYNEQFF; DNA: TGTGCCAGCAGCGAACAGAGGGCGGAGACTAGCGTCTACAATGAGCAGTTCTTC
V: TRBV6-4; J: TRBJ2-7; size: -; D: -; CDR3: CASGGGEYF; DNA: TGTGCCAGCGGAGGGGGCGAGTACTTC
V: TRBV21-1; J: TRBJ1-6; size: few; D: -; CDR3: CASSSDRGSSYNSPLHF; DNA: TGTGCCAGCAGCTCGGACAGGGGGAGCTCCTATAATTCACCCCTCCACTTT
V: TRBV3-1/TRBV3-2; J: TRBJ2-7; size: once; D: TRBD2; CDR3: CASSRTSGSYEQYF; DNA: TGTGCCAGCAGCCGGACTAGCGGATCCTACGAGCAGTACTTC
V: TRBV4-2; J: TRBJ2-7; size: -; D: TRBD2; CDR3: CASSFTGTSGSGYEQYF; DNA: TGTGCCAGCAGCTTCACCGGGACTAGCGGGAGTGGGTACGAGCAGTACTTC
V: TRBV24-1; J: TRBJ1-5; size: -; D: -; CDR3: CATSVQGNQPQHF; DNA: TGTGCCACCAGTGTTCAGGGCAATCAGCCCCAGCATTTT
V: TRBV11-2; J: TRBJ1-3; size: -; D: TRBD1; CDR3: CASSLGQLNSGNTIYF; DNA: TGTGCCAGCAGCTTGGGACAGCTGAATTCTGGAAACACCATATATTTT
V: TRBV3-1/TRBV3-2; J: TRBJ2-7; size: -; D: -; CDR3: CASSRGLRYEQYF; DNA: TGTGCCAGCAGCCGGGGACTCCGTTACGAGCAGTACTTC
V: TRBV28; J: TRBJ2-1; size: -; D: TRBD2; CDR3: CASTVAGGYNEQFF; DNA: TGTGCCAGCACCGTAGCGGGAGGGTACAATGAGCAGTTCTTC
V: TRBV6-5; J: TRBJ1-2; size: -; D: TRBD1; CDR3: CASSYSGTAMNYGYTF; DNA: TGTGCCAGCAGTTATTCCGGGACAGCAATGAACTATGGCTACACCTTC
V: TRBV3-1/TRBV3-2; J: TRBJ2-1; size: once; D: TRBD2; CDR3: CASSRLAGDNEQFF; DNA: TGTGCCAGCAGTCGACTAGCGGGAGATAATGAGCAGTTCTTC
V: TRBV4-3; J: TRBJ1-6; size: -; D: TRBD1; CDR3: CASSQAGQDIWNSPLHF; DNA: TGCGCCAGCAGCCAAGCAGGACAGGACATCTGGAATTCACCCCTCCACTTT
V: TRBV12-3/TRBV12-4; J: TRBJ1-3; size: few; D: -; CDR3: CASSRVSGNTIYF; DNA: TGTGCCAGCAGCCGAGTCTCTGGAAACACCATATATTTT
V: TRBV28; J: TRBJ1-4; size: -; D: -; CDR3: CASSFRPTRRTNEKLFF; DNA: TGTGCCAGCAGTTTCCGTCCCACAAGGCGGACTAATGAAAAACTGTTTTTT
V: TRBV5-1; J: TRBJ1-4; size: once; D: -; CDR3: CASSPRDPANEKLFF; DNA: TGCGCCAGCAGCCCCAGGGATCCAGCTAATGAAAAACTGTTTTTT
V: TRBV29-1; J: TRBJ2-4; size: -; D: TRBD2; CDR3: CSVELRSAGGDKNIQYF; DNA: TGCAGCGTTGAACTGAGGTCCGCGGGAGGGGACAAAAACATTCAGTACTTC
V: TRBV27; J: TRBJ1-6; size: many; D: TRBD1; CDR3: CASSYWTGRNSPLHF; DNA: TGTGCCAGCAGTTATTGGACAGGGCGTAATTCACCCCTCCACTTT
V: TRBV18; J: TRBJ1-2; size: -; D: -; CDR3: CASSPNRDGGYGYTF; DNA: TGTGCCAGCTCACCGAATAGGGACGGGGGCTATGGCTACACCTTC
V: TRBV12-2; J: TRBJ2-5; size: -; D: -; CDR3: CASRLGQGRETQYF; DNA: TGTGCAAGTCGCTTAGGACAGGGTAGGGAGACCCAGTACTTC
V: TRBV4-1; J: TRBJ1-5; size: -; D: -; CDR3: CASSPQGLTNQPQHF; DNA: TGCGCCAGCAGTCCACAGGGTTTGACAAATCAGCCCCAGCATTTT
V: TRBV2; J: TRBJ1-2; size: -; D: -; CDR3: CASSVGGTGYGYTF; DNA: TGTGCCAGCAGTGTGGGAGGAACTGGCTATGGCTACACCTTC
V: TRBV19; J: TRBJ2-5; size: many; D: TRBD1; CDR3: CATGGGGETQYF; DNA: TGTGCGACAGGGGGTGGCGGAGAGACCCAGTACTTC
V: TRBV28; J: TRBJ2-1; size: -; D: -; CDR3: CASSWGAYNEQFF; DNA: TGTGCCAGCAGCTGGGGAGCCTACAATGAGCAGTTCTTC
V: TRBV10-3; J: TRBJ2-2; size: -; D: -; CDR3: CAIKEGPGELFF; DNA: TGTGCCATCAAGGAGGGTCCCGGGGAGCTGTTTTTT
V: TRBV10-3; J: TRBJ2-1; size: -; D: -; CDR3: CAIQPRDSYNEQFF; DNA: TGTGCCATCCAACCCAGGGATTCCTACAATGAGCAGTTCTTC
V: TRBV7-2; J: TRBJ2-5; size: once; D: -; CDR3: CASRRGGGYQETQYF; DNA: TGTGCCAGCCGCCGTGGCGGGGGCTACCAAGAGACCCAGTACTTC
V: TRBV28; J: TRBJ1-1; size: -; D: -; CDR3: CASSSQIYTEAFF; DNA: TGTGCCAGCAGTTCTCAGATATACACTGAAGCTTTCTTT
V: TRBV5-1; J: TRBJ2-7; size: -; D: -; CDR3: CASNELGIQRLYEQYF; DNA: TGCGCCAGCAACGAGCTTGGGATCCAGCGGCTCTACGAGCAGTACTTC
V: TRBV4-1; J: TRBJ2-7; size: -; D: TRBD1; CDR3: CASSQDQAGRGYEQYF; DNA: TGCGCCAGCAGCCAAGATCAGGCGGGCAGGGGGTACGAGCAGTACTTC
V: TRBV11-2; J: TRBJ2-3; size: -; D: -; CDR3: CASSLDRADTQYF; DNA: TGTGCCAGCAGCTTAGACAGGGCAGATACGCAGTATTTT
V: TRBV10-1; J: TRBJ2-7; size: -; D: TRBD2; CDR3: CASSQAGAYEQYF; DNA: TGCGCCAGCAGTCAAGCGGGAGCCTACGAGCAGTACTTC
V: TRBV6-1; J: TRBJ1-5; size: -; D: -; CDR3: CASSEFIRSNQPQHF; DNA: TGTGCCAGCAGTGAATTTATCCGTAGCAATCAGCCCCAGCATTTT
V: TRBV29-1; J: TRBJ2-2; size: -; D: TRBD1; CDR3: CSVSDRVRSNTGELFF; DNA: TGCAGCGTCTCGGACAGGGTGAGATCGAACACCGGGGAGCTGTTTTTT
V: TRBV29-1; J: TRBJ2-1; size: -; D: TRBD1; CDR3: CSVLPGQPNNEQFF; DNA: TGCAGCGTGCTGCCGGGACAGCCAAACAATGAGCAGTTCTTC
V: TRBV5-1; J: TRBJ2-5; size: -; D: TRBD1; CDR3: CASSLPGGGETQYF; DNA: TGCGCCAGCAGCCTCCCAGGGGGTGGAGAGACCCAGTACTTC
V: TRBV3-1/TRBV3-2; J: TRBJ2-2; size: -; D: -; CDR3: CASSPRGLMNTPELFF; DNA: TGTGCCAGCAGCCCCCGAGGACTCATGAATACACCGGAGCTGTTTTTT
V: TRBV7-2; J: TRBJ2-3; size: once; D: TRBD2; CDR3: CASSADLAGVSDTQYF; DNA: TGTGCCAGCAGCGCTGACCTAGCGGGAGTGTCAGATACGCAGTATTTT
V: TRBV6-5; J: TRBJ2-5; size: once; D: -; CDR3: CASSLLGLGETQYF; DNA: TGTGCCAGCAGTTTACTAGGGTTGGGGGAGACCCAGTACTTC
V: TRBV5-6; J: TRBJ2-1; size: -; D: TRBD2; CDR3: CASSSPTSGGHYNEQFF; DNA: TGTGCCAGCAGCTCGCCGACTAGCGGGGGGCACTACAATGAGCAGTTCTTC
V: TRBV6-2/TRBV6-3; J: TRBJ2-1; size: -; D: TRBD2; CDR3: CASSRLAGVGNEQFF; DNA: TGTGCCAGCAGCCGCCTAGCGGGAGTAGGTAATGAGCAGTTCTTC
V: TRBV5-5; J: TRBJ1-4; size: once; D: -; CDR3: CASSLRIGDNEKLFF; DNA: TGTGCCAGCAGCTTGCGTATCGGGGATAATGAAAAACTGTTTTTT
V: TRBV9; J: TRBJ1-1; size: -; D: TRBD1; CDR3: CASSVGQGYTEAFF; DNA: TGTGCCAGCAGCGTAGGACAGGGCTACACTGAAGCTTTCTTT
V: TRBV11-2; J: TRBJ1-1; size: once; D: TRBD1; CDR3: CASSPRDRATEAFF; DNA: TGTGCCAGCAGCCCCCGGGACAGGGCCACTGAAGCTTTCTTT
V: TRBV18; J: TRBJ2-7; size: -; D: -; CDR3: CASSPGSSYEQYF; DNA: TGTGCCAGCTCACCCGGGTCTTCCTACGAGCAGTACTTC
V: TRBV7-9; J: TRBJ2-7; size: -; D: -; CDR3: CASSLAGGRLEQYF; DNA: TGTGCCAGCAGCTTAGCGGGGGGTCGTCTCGAGCAGTACTTC
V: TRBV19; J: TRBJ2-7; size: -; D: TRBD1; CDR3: CASSETGPHYEQYF; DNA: TGTGCCAGTAGTGAGACAGGGCCCCACTACGAGCAGTACTTC
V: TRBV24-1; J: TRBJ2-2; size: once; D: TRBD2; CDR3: CATSDGAGVEKTGELFF; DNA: TGTGCCACCAGTGATGGAGCGGGAGTGGAGAAAACCGGGGAGCTGTTTTTT
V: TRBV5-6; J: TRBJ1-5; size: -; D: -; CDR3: CASSLAGGQFHQPQHF; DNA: TGTGCCAGCAGCTTGGCTGGCGGACAGTTTCATCAGCCCCAGCATTTT
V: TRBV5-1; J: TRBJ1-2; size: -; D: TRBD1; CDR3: CASSFQQGAFFYTF; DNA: TGCGCCAGCAGCTTCCAACAGGGGGCATTCTTCTACACCTTC
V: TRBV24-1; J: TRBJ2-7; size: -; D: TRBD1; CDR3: CATSASPGQGGYEQYF; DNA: TGTGCCACCAGTGCGTCCCCGGGACAGGGGGGCTACGAGCAGTACTTC
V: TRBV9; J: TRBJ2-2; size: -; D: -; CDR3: CASSVGLLQTGELFF; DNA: TGTGCCAGCAGCGTAGGACTCCTTCAGACCGGGGAGCTGTTTTTT
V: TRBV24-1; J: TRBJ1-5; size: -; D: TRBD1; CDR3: CATSDPTGGGQPQHF; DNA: TGTGCCACCAGTGATCCGACAGGGGGCGGTCAGCCCCAGCATTTT
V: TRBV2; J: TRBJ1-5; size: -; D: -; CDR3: CASGGATLSNQPQHF; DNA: TGTGCCAGCGGGGGGGCAACCCTTAGCAATCAGCCCCAGCATTTT
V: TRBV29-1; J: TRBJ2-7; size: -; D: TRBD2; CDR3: CSVGGLAALEVYEQYF; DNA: TGCAGCGTTGGGGGACTAGCGGCCCTGGAGGTCTACGAGCAGTACTTC
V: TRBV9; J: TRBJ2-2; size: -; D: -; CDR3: CASSVGASYGTGELFF; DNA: TGTGCCAGCAGCGTAGGGGCTAGCTACGGCACCGGGGAGCTGTTTTTT
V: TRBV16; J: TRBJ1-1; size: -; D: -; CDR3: CASSQSGLLDTEAFF; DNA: TGTGCCAGCAGCCAATCCGGACTCCTGGACACTGAAGCTTTCTTT
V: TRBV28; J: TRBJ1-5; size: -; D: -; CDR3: CASSIQGKAQHF; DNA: TGTGCCAGCAGCATTCAGGGCAAGGCCCAGCATTTT
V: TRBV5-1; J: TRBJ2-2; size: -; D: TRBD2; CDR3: CASSYGAGGSTGELFF; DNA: TGCGCCAGCAGCTATGGAGCGGGAGGTAGTACCGGGGAGCTGTTTTTT